The next 18 T cell receptor beta chains were all read from a single sample in a study of T cell repertoires in cytomegalovirus infection. TCRdb reanalysed the reads using MiXCR and keeps one entry per CDR3 protein. The sample includes 150,000 to 200,000 distinct CDR3 sequences, around 20% of them seen just once. Sequencing was carried out using PBMCs. These TCRs come from a human donor in good health (CMV status not recorded). Some clones in this sample may be carry-over from other donors' samples.

V is TRBV7-2 and J is TRBJ2-7; 9 nucleotides line up with TRBD2. The V and J ends lost 4 bases and 0 bases, in that order; junction bases with no gene match: 1. The CDR3 length is 14 residues. Germline lookup yields CDR1 SGHTA and CDR2 FQGNSA. The CDR3 region is CASSSSGASYEQYF. CDR3 nucleotide sequence: TGTGCCAGCAGCTCTAGCGGGGCCTCCTACGAGCAGTACTTC.

This clonotype was counted between two and nine times. V usage is TRBV20-1 and J usage is TRBJ1-1, with 8 bases matching TRBD1. Germline V gene sequence: CDR1 DFQATT, CDR2 SNEGSKA (reference sequence). CDR3 size: 13 residues. V shed 2 bases and J 4 bases; nucleotides not matched to a gene: 3. The CDR3 nucleotides read TGCAGTGCTAGACGACAGGGGATCACTGAAGCTTTCTTT. Amino acid sequence: CSARRQGITEAFF.

V gene TRBV6-8 combines with J gene TRBJ2-3, with 10 bases identical to TRBD2. The CDR3 runs to 14 residues. Germline V gene data show CDR1 as MNHGY and CDR2 as SAAAGT. V shed 8 bases and J 3 bases; nucleotides not matched to a gene: 5. As DNA, the CDR3 is TGTGCCAGCCGCAATAGCGGGGGGACAGATACGCAGTATTTT. Encoded protein: CASRNSGGTDTQYF.

J is TRBJ1-2 and V is TRBV20-1; D remains unclear. Germline CDR1 DFQATT, CDR2 SNEGSKA (reference sequence). The CDR3 has 12 residues. V lost 6 bases and J lost 4, with 12 bases in between. The CDR3 sequence: CSAPPTTYGYTF. CDR3 sequence (DNA): TGCAGTGCCCCTCCGACTACCTATGGCTACACCTTC.

This clonotype was recorded many times. The chain employs TRBV12-3 or TRBV12-4 and TRBJ1-2; D not certain. V was pared by 0 bases and J by 1 base, with 6 bases between. The CDR3 spans 14 residues. This chain's CDR3 is CASSLARRNYGYTF. The CDR3 DNA sequence: TGTGCCAGCAGTTTAGCGCGGCGTAACTATGGCTACACCTTC.

This clonotype occurred a few times. This chain connects TRBV14 to TRBJ2-1, with D perhaps matching TRBD2 (5 bases). Trimming removed 0 bases at V and 3 bases at J, with 12 bases between. This CDR3 spans 16 amino acids. Germline V gene data show CDR1 as SGHDN and CDR2 as FVKESK. CDR3 sequence: CASSQERSGSYNEQFF. In nucleotides, the CDR3 is TGTGCCAGCAGCCAAGAAAGGAGCGGCAGCTACAATGAGCAGTTCTTC.

The V call is TRBV14, the J call TRBJ1-2; no reliable D call. This CDR3 contains 13 residues. Trimming cost V 0 bases and J 4 bases, with 6 bases left between them. Germline lookup yields CDR1 SGHDN and CDR2 FVKESK. CDR3 region: CASSQDDRYGYTF. For the CDR3, the DNA is TGTGCCAGCAGCCAAGATGACCGCTATGGCTACACCTTC.

This clonotype was seen only a few times. This chain connects TRBV11-2 to TRBJ2-7, with D possibly being TRBD1 or TRBD2 (5 bases each). The CDR3 covers 18 residues. Trimming cost V 0 bases and J 2 bases, with 20 bases left between them. Germline V gene data show CDR1 as SGHAT and CDR2 as FQNNGV. CDR3 sequence reads: CASSLEAVLGRRPYEQYF. CDR3 nucleotides: TGTGCCAGCAGCTTAGAGGCGGTTCTGGGACGGCGGCCCTACGAGCAGTACTTC.

The V call is TRBV6-2 or TRBV6-3, the J call TRBJ2-1; possibly TRBD1 for D (5 bases). Trimming removed 3 bases at V and 10 bases at J, with 13 bases between. The CDR3 contains 13 residues. The germline gives CDR1 MNHEY, CDR2 SVGEGT. The CDR3 reads CASSYLDQGEQFF. In DNA, the CDR3 is TGTGCCAGCAGTTATTTGGATCAGGGAGAGCAGTTCTTC.

V gene TRBV5-1 combines with J gene TRBJ2-3; 8 bases are a match to TRBD2. The CDR3 covers 16 residues. The ends lost 4 bases at V and 6 bases at J; junction bases unmatched: 13. Per the germline V gene, CDR1 is SGHRS and CDR2 is YFSETQ. Here the CDR3 reads CASSPGLAAGGDTQYF. In nucleotides, the CDR3 is TGCGCCAGCAGCCCCGGACTAGCTGCCGGAGGTGATACGCAGTATTTT.

This clonotype showed up just a few times. This chain connects TRBV6-6 to TRBJ1-6; D remains ambiguous. Germline V gene data show CDR1 as MNHNY and CDR2 as SVGAGI (reference sequence). V was cut by 2 bases and J by 6 bases, with 17 bases left in between. The CDR3 extends over 17 amino acids. As DNA, the CDR3 is TGTGCCAGCAGTTACAAGTCAGCCCAACCTCGTAATTCACCCCTCCACTTT. Translation: CASSYKSAQPRNSPLHF.

V and J are TRBV10-2 and TRBJ2-2, with a possible D match to TRBD2 (5 bases). Germline loops: CDR1 WSHSY, CDR2 SAAADI. The CDR3 has 13 residues. V gave up 6 bases and J gave up 8 bases, with 13 bases separating them. CDR3 protein: CASSSSRQGELFF. The CDR3 nucleotides read TGCGCCAGCAGCTCTAGCCGGCAAGGGGAGCTGTTTTTT.

This clonotype showed up many times. The CDR3 region has the DNA TGTGCCAGCAAACGGGACGGATCCTCTGGAAACACCATATATTTT. Its protein is CASKRDGSSGNTIYF. The J gene is TRBJ1-3, the V gene TRBV28, with a tentative D call TRBD1 (5 bases). The V gene's germline CDR1 is MDHEN and CDR2 SYDVKM. V dropped 7 bases and J dropped 0 bases, with 13 bases sitting between them. This CDR3 has 15 residues.

The CDR3 sequence is CASSIRDIGNTIYF. CDR3 nucleotide sequence: TGTGCCAGTAGTATTCGGGACATCGGAAACACCATATATTTT. The V and J genes are TRBV19 and TRBJ1-3, with D perhaps TRBD1 (6 bases). V gave up 3 bases and J gave up 4 bases, with 10 bases separating them. The CDR3 covers 14 residues. Germline V gene lookup returns CDR1 LNHDA and CDR2 SQIVND (reference sequence).

This clonotype is medium-sized. The V gene is TRBV7-8, the J gene TRBJ2-7; D possibly uses TRBD1 or TRBD2 (5 bases each). The CDR3 is made up of 14 amino acids. V was pared by 5 bases and J by 6 bases, with 17 bases between. CDR1 and CDR2 from the germline V gene are SGHVS and FQNEAQ. CDR3 sequence (DNA): TGTGCCAGCAGCCCGGCCCAGGGACGGGCCGAGCAGTACTTC. Its protein is CASSPAQGRAEQYF.

This chain connects TRBV2 to TRBJ1-1; D remains ambiguous. The length of the CDR3 is 13 residues. In germline, CDR1 is SNHLY, CDR2 FYNNEI. V lost 8 bases to trimming and J lost 1 base, with 11 bases between them. In DNA, the CDR3 is TGTGCCAGCGCATCGGAACAGAACACTGAAGCTTTCTTT. Protein sequence: CASASEQNTEAFF. Full variable domain (missing parts from reference TRBV2 and TRBJ1-1): EPEVTQTPSHQVTQMGQEVILRCVPISNHLYFYWYRQILGQKVEFLVSFYNNEISEKSEIFDDQFSVERPDGSNFTLKIRSTKLEDSAMYFCASASEQNTEAFFGQGTRLTVV.

This clonotype was detected ten times or more. This sequence joins TRBV7-2 and TRBJ1-4; tentative D call: TRBD1 (5 bases). The CDR3 totals 18 residues. In germline, CDR1 is SGHTA, CDR2 FQGNSA. Trimming removed 0 bases from V and 0 bases from J, with 14 bases in between. The CDR3 DNA is TGTGCCAGCAGCTTAGCGGGGGGACGTCGCGCAACTAATGAAAAACTGTTTTTT. Protein product: CASSLAGGRRATNEKLFF.

This clonotype was seen just once. The junction does not match germline at one end; this may be a read error. The CDR3 DNA is TGTGCCAGCAGCTTAGCTCAGAACACTGAAGCTCTCTTT. Its translation is CASSLAQNTEALF. The genes are TRBV11-3 and TRBJ1-1; D is uncertain. Germline CDR1 and CDR2: SGHNT and YENEEA. The CDR3 covers 13 residues.